The clone carrying this TCR beta chain came up a few times. Its antigen remains unidentified. The junction differs from germline at one of its ends, possibly a read error. This entry belongs to a study of blood T cells in healthy people across ages. Notes on the study in general: Unsorted PBMC material precluded a definitive naive versus antigen-experienced comparison. The authors considered diversity estimates from one million T cells to be underestimates.

A J-beta primer mix and a sample-barcoded 5' primer were used in a second PCR of roughly 6 to 12 cycles. Unique molecular identifiers of 12 random nucleotides labeled each cDNA. TCRdb re-called the 5' RACE reads through MiXCR, storing one row per CDR3 protein. Counted here are roughly 800,000 distinct CDR3 sequences, roughly 60% occurring once; the ten biggest clones make up around 20%. CDR3 length equals 11 residues. CDR1 is SGHDT and CDR2 is YYEEEE in the germline V gene. The sample comprised blood. The chain links TRBV5-6 to TRBJ2-7; TRBD1 matches at 7 bases. The clonotype comes from a man aged 25-45 years in good health. CDR3 sequence: CASSRGLELYF. DNA for the CDR3: TGTGCCAGCAGCAGGGGGCTCGAGCTGTACTTC.